The 25 T cell receptor beta chains below come from one sample, sequenced in a study of Ad26.COV2.S vaccination and SARS-CoV-2 variants (TCRdb year 2021). Sample treatment or condition, as interpreted from the label and publication: 15 to 20 received Ad26.COV2.S at low or high dose, single or two shots; about 5 received placebo; per-sample allocation not given. For vaccine and placebo recipients, repertoires were sequenced using samples collected on day 63 after the first injection. Library generation was performed with the immunoSEQ multiplex PCR assay. The clones in this table, taken by TCRdb from immuneACCESS, are in-frame only. Not every clone is retained; where verified, under half of the shortfall comes from an unresolved V gene, and the cause of the rest is unknown. This sample gives 350,000 to 450,000 clones in total; about 80% of them show up just once. The top ten clones comprise 7.4% of the sample.

Here the sequenced sample was peripheral blood, taken in a trial of Ad26.COV2.S vaccine versus placebo. The receptors were sampled from a person aged 18-65 years who received the Ad26.COV2.S COVID-19 vaccine or a placebo.

The chain recombines TRBV7-2 with TRBJ2-7, with 8 positions matching TRBD2. Germline CDR1 SGHTA, CDR2 FQGNSA. CDR3 size: 16 residues. Losses at the gene ends were 1 base for V and 6 bases for J; bases not matched to a gene: 11. The CDR3 DNA sequence: TGTGCCAGCAGCTTAGGCGGGGGGACCCGAGGGGCCGAGCAGTACTTC. It yields the protein CASSLGGGTRGAEQYF. The full variable domain, in which reference TRBV7-2 and TRBJ2-7 provide the parts outside the CDR3, is GAGVSQSPSNKVTEKGKDVELRCDPISGHTALYWYRQSLGQGLEFLIYFQGNSAPDKSGLPSDRFSAERTGGSVSTLTIQRTQQEDSAVYLCASSLGGGTRGAEQYFGPGTRLTVT.

This chain uses TRBV5-6 with TRBJ2-1; possibly TRBD1 or TRBD2 for D (6 bases each). Germline lookup yields CDR1 SGHDT and CDR2 YYEEEE. V gave up 0 bases and J gave up 3 bases, with 13 bases separating them. The CDR3 is made up of 16 amino acids. CDR3 bases: TGTGCCAGCAGCTTGGTTTGGGGGGCTTTCTACAATGAGCAGTTCTTC. Translation: CASSLVWGAFYNEQFF.

The gene calls are TRBV7-6 and TRBJ2-7; weak D call: TRBD2 (7 bases). Germline lookup yields CDR1 SGHVS and CDR2 FNYEAQ. There are 16 residues in the CDR3. V lost 7 bases and J lost 4, with 23 bases in between. This chain's CDR3 is CASTLNSAGAHYEQYF. In nucleotides, the CDR3 is TGTGCCAGCACCTTGAATAGCGCGGGGGCCCATTACGAGCAGTACTTC.

The gene calls are TRBV5-4 and TRBJ2-5; D perhaps matches TRBD1 (8 bases). This CDR3 has 14 amino acids. The germline gives CDR1 SGHNT, CDR2 YYREEE (reference sequence). Trimming took off 0 bases at V and 4 bases at J, with 10 bases between the two ends. CDR3 sequence reads: CASSLDRGGETQYF. CDR3 bases: TGTGCCAGCAGCTTGGACAGGGGGGGAGAGACCCAGTACTTC.

This sequence joins TRBV7-6 and TRBJ1-2; D might be TRBD1 (6 bases). V lost 4 bases and J 5 bases, leaving 20 bases between the germline ends. The CDR3 extends over 16 amino acids. Germline CDR1 is SGHVS and CDR2 is FNYEAQ. As DNA, the CDR3 is TGTGCCAGCAGCTCCTCTCTCACCGGACAGCTATATGGCTACACCTTC. This codes for CASSSSLTGQLYGYTF.

The chain employs TRBV11-3 and TRBJ2-7; 9 nucleotides match TRBD1. The V gene end was trimmed by 4 bases and the J gene end by 6 bases; junction bases not matched to a gene: 4. This CDR3 contains 13 residues. Per the germline V gene, CDR1 is SGHNT and CDR2 is YENEEA. CDR3 in DNA: TGTGCCAGCAGCTCGAGGACAGGGGTCGAGCAGTACTTC. Encoded protein: CASSSRTGVEQYF.

This clone was seen a few times. The CDR3 region has the DNA TGTGCCAGCAGCGCCCCTCTATGGACTTCGAACACCGGGGAGCTGTTTTTT. Translation: CASSAPLWTSNTGELFF. The V and J genes are TRBV9 and TRBJ2-2, with D tentatively TRBD2 (5 bases). From germline, CDR1 is SGDLS and CDR2 YYNGEE. Trimming took off 3 bases at V and 0 bases at J, with 15 bases between the two ends. The CDR3 runs 17 residues.

The V and J genes are TRBV2 and TRBJ1-4; D is perhaps TRBD1 (6 bases). The V and J ends lost 6 bases and 4 bases respectively, with 9 bases between them. Germline CDR1 SNHLY, CDR2 FYNNEI. This CDR3 contains 13 residues. CDR3 nucleotides: TGTGCCAGCAGAGGGGGGTTTAATGAAAAACTGTTTTTT. Amino acid sequence: CASRGGFNEKLFF.

About this clone itself: The same CDR3 also results from other DNA sequences found in this sample. The chain combines TRBV27 with TRBJ2-5, with 7 bases identical to TRBD1. The V segment lost 4 bases and the J segment 5 bases; nucleotides outside the gene matches: 1. The CDR3 totals 12 residues. CDR1 is MNHEY and CDR2 is SMNVEV in the germline V gene (reference sequence). CDR3 amino acids: CASSSRGETQYF. The CDR3 region has the DNA TGTGCCAGCAGTTCCAGGGGGGAGACCCAGTACTTC.

The chain joins TRBV7-8 to TRBJ1-4; 9 bases match TRBD1. CDR3 length: 16 residues. Germline V gene sequence: CDR1 SGHVS, CDR2 FQNEAQ. The V segment lost 5 bases and the J segment 8 bases; nucleotides outside the gene matches: 12. CDR3 nucleotide sequence: TGTGCCAGCAGCCAGGGGCACGACAGGGGGTTAGAAAAACTGTTTTTT. Encoded protein: CASSQGHDRGLEKLFF.

V gene TRBV5-1 combines with J gene TRBJ2-1; possibly TRBD2 for D (6 bases). Trimming took 2 bases from V and 9 from J, leaving 15 bases between them. This CDR3 spans 14 amino acids. The V gene's germline CDR1 is SGHRS and CDR2 YFSETQ. The CDR3 bases are TGCGCCAGCAGCTTCCGGGACTCAGCCATTGAGCAGTTCTTC. It encodes CASSFRDSAIEQFF.

The chain uses TRBV2 and TRBJ1-2, with unresolved D. The CDR3 totals 13 residues. Per the germline V gene, CDR1 is SNHLY and CDR2 is FYNNEI. V lost 1 base and J 3 bases, leaving 6 bases between the germline ends. The CDR3 bases are TGTGCCAGCAGTGAAGACAGTTACTATGGCTACACCTTC. It encodes CASSEDSYYGYTF.

V is TRBV4-1 and J is TRBJ1-4; 8 nucleotides agree with TRBD1. The CDR3 covers 15 residues. Germline V lookup: CDR1 MGHRA, CDR2 YSYEKL. The V segment lost 3 bases and the J segment 3 bases; nucleotides outside the gene matches: 3. The CDR3 reads CASSHRTGPNEKLFF. CDR3 bases: TGCGCCAGCAGCCATAGGACAGGGCCTAATGAAAAACTGTTTTTT.

The genes are TRBV5-4 and TRBJ2-7; tentatively, D is TRBD1 or TRBD2 (6 bases each). With 4 bases removed from V and 6 bases from J, the gap between germline ends came to 17 bases. This CDR3 contains 14 residues. Germline CDR1 and CDR2: SGHNT and YYREEE (reference sequence). CDR3 DNA: TGTGCCAGCAGCACCCAAGGGGGGTTTATCGAGCAGTACTTC. Protein product: CASSTQGGFIEQYF.

In its sample, this clone was seen once. The chain uses TRBV28 and TRBJ2-1, with TRBD1 matching 7 bases. The CDR3 is 13 residues long. Looked up from germline, CDR1 is MDHEN and CDR2 is SYDVKM. Unmatched junction bases numbered 6, after V lost 6 bases and J lost 7 bases. The CDR3 DNA follows: TGTGCCAGCAGCCTAGACAGGGATAATGAGCAGTTCTTC. Its translation: CASSLDRDNEQFF.

This chain connects TRBV21-1 to TRBJ2-3. TRBV21-1 is designated a pseudogene. The CDR3 covers 14 residues. The DNA for the CDR3 is TGTGCCAGCAGCCGTGGAGGGGGAACAGATACGCAGTATTTT. It translates to CASSRGGGTDTQYF.

This clone was counted a few times. The J gene is TRBJ2-7, the V gene TRBV11-2; 7 bases line up with TRBD2. Trimming at V came to 6 bases and at J to 5 bases, leaving 7 bases not matched to a gene. The CDR3 has 13 amino acids. Germline CDR1 is SGHAT and CDR2 is FQNNGV. The CDR3 loop reads CASRTRTSNEQYF. CDR3 nucleotides: TGTGCCAGCAGGACAAGGACTAGTAACGAGCAGTACTTC.

The gene calls are TRBV5-4 and TRBJ2-7; maybe TRBD2 (6 bases). Trimming cost V 3 bases and J 6 bases, with 16 bases left between them. CDR3 length: 14 amino acids. CDR1 and CDR2 (germline): SGHNT, YYREEE (reference sequence). The CDR3 DNA reads as TGTGCCAGCAGCTGGGGAGATGGAGGGCGCGAGCAGTACTTC. Encoded protein: CASSWGDGGREQYF.

This chain uses TRBV18 with TRBJ2-1, with D tentatively TRBD1 (6 bases). This CDR3 is 16 amino acids long. The V gene's germline CDR1 is KGHSH and CDR2 LQKENI. V shed 1 base and J shed 3 bases, with 13 bases lying between them. The CDR3 loop reads CASSPQGRGVYNEQFF. CDR3 sequence (DNA): TGTGCCAGCTCACCACAGGGCAGGGGAGTCTACAATGAGCAGTTCTTC.

The chain recombines TRBV29-1 with TRBJ2-1, with D hard to call. The germline V and J ends were trimmed by 7 bases and 2 bases, with 9 bases remaining between them. CDR3 size: 12 residues. Per germline, CDR1 SQVTM and CDR2 ANQGSEA. CDR3 loop: CSAETPYNEQFF. CDR3 DNA: TGCAGCGCCGAGACCCCCTACAATGAGCAGTTCTTC.

The chain couples TRBV7-2 to TRBJ1-1; D ambiguous. The V gene lost 4 bases and the J gene lost 3 bases, with 6 bases spanning the gap. From germline, CDR1 is SGHTA and CDR2 FQGNSA. The CDR3 has 12 amino acids. CDR3 loop: CASSSDHTEAFF. Here the CDR3 DNA reads TGTGCCAGCAGCTCTGATCACACTGAAGCTTTCTTT.

The rearrangement joins TRBV19 to TRBJ1-2; 10 bases fit TRBD1. The J segment lost 6 bases and the V segment lost 8 bases, leaving 6 bases of the junction unmatched. The germline gives CDR1 LNHDA, CDR2 SQIVND (reference sequence). CDR3 length: 13 amino acids. For the CDR3, the DNA is TGTGCCAGTGGGGGACAGGGGTTCGATGGCTACACCTTC. Translation gives CASGGQGFDGYTF.

This clone was recorded a few times. The chain couples TRBV7-9 to TRBJ1-6; possibly TRBD1 for D (6 bases). V lost 8 bases and J lost 6, with 11 bases in between. CDR3 length equals 13 residues. Germline V gene data show CDR1 as SEHNR and CDR2 as FQNEAQ (reference sequence). DNA of the CDR3: TGTGCCAGCCGACAGGCCAGTAATTCACCCCTCCACTTT. Translation gives CASRQASNSPLHF.

J is TRBJ1-2 and V is TRBV9; possible D gene TRBD1, 5 bases. Germline V CDR1 and CDR2: SGDLS, YYNGEE. V was trimmed by 0 bases and J by 3 bases, leaving 15 bases between them. There are 16 residues in the CDR3. The CDR3 protein is CASSVGLRGVDYGYTF. The CDR3 DNA reads as TGTGCCAGCAGCGTAGGTCTAAGAGGGGTAGACTATGGCTACACCTTC.

The rearrangement uses TRBV11-3 and TRBJ2-1; 10 bases are a match to TRBD2. Germline V gene data show CDR1 as SGHNT and CDR2 as YENEEA. The CDR3 totals 16 residues. V shed 5 bases, J shed 6 bases, and the junction held 10 bases outside the gene matches. As DNA, the CDR3 is TGTGCCAGCAGCCCCGGGCTAGCGGGAGTCTTCAATGAGCAGTTCTTC. As protein: CASSPGLAGVFNEQFF.